Below are 11 T cell receptor beta chains sequenced from a single sample in a study of vaccination effects on CD4 cells after COVID-19. Expansion of antigen-specific CD4+ T cells with viral peptide pools was carried out by the ViraFEST assay before sequencing. Cultured cells yielded isolated CD4+ T cells after 10 days. TCRdb keeps only in-frame clones here, not all; method: immunoSEQ multiplex PCR. This sample carries about 60,000 clones, roughly 76% of them seen once, and the ten largest clones take under 3%. These receptors are not linked to any known antigen. Sequences were derived from CD4+ T cells from PBMCs cultured with HCoV-229E spike peptides, sampled before COVID-19 vaccination. These receptors were taken from a human donor who received a COVID-19 vaccine.

The chain is built from TRBV7-2 and TRBJ2-7; D assignment may be TRBD1 or TRBD2 (6 bases each). There are 15 residues in the CDR3. Germline V lookup: CDR1 SGHTA, CDR2 FQGNSA. V was pared by 2 bases and J by 3 bases, with 14 bases between. The CDR3 DNA sequence: TGTGCCAGCAGCTTAACGGGGGCCCTTCTCTACGAGCAGTACGTC. Its protein is CASSLTGALLYEQYV.

J is TRBJ2-2 and V is TRBV19; the D is unclear. Trimming left V 1 base short and J 5 bases short, with 8 bases between. CDR1 and CDR2 from the germline V gene are LNHDA and SQIVND (reference sequence). The CDR3 runs to 14 residues. CDR3 bases: TGTGCCAGTAGTATAGCGCCCGAAACCGGGGAGCTGTTTTTT. This codes for CASSIAPETGELFF.

In this sample, this clone turned up a few times. The V gene is TRBV28, the J gene TRBJ1-2; D is ambiguous. This CDR3 has 12 residues. From germline, CDR1 is MDHEN and CDR2 SYDVKM. V dropped 3 bases and J dropped 8 bases, with 10 bases sitting between them. The CDR3 is CASSLGVSGYTF. In DNA, the CDR3 is TGTGCCAGCAGTTTGGGAGTATCCGGCTACACCTTC.

The chain uses TRBV5-6 and TRBJ2-5; tentatively, D is TRBD1 or TRBD2 (5 bases each). CDR3 length equals 16 residues. The V end was cut by 3 bases, the J end by 2 bases, with 17 bases between. The germline gives CDR1 SGHDT, CDR2 YYEEEE. CDR3 region: CASSSLTGTGQETQYF. CDR3 DNA sequence: TGTGCCAGCAGCTCCCTAACCGGGACCGGGCAAGAGACCCAGTACTTC.

The chain links TRBV7-3 to TRBJ2-5, with TRBD1 matching over 8 bases. The germline V gene encodes CDR1 SGHTA and CDR2 FQGTGA. V lost 1 base, J lost 3 bases, and 10 bases stayed unmatched. The CDR3 covers 17 residues. As DNA, the CDR3 is TGTGCCAGCAGCTTAAGAGGCCGAGACAGGGGAAAAGAGACCCAGTACTTC. It encodes CASSLRGRDRGKETQYF.

This clone was counted only a few times. The V and J genes are TRBV2 and TRBJ1-5; 12 nucleotides match TRBD1. Trimming removed 0 bases from V and 8 bases from J; junction bases left unmatched: 11. CDR1 SNHLY and CDR2 FYNNEI come from the germline V gene. The CDR3 length is 18 residues. CDR3 region: CASSEAGAGTGGREPQHF. The CDR3, as DNA: TGTGCCAGCAGTGAAGCAGGAGCCGGGACAGGGGGCAGGGAGCCCCAGCATTTT.

V is TRBV5-1 and J is TRBJ2-1, with TRBD1 as a possible D gene (6 bases). Germline assignment: CDR1 SGHRS and CDR2 YFSETQ. Trimming shortened V by 2 bases and J by 10 bases, and 16 bases separated the two germline ends. The CDR3 has 14 residues. CDR3: CASSFPDRNGEQFF. DNA of the CDR3: TGCGCCAGCAGCTTTCCCGACAGGAACGGGGAGCAGTTCTTC.

The rearrangement uses TRBV19 and TRBJ1-1; no clear D. V lost 2 bases and J 1 base, leaving 5 bases between the germline ends. The CDR3 totals 13 residues. The V gene's germline CDR1 is LNHDA and CDR2 SQIVND (reference sequence). CDR3 bases: TGTGCCAGTAGTATATCCGCGAACACTGAAGCTTTCTTT. Protein sequence: CASSISANTEAFF.

J is TRBJ1-5 and V is TRBV6-2 or TRBV6-3, with D hard to call. CDR3 length: 15 amino acids. Germline V gene data show CDR1 as MNHEY and CDR2 as SVGEGT. Trimming removed 0 bases from V and 0 bases from J, with 6 bases in between. The DNA for the CDR3 is TGTGCCAGCAGTTACTCGCGGGGTAGCAATCAGCCCCAGCATTTT. Its protein is CASSYSRGSNQPQHF.

The chain is built from TRBV10-3 and TRBJ2-5; D may be TRBD2 (5 bases). Germline loops: CDR1 ENHRY, CDR2 SYGVKD. The ends were cut back, 3 bases at V and 5 bases at J, with 10 bases in the middle. The CDR3 is made up of 13 amino acids. The CDR3 coding sequence is TGTGCCATCAGTGATCTAGCCCAGGAGACCCAGTACTTC. This gives the protein CAISDLAQETQYF.

The J gene is TRBJ2-3, the V gene TRBV2; the D gene is possibly TRBD2 (7 bases). Per germline, CDR1 SNHLY and CDR2 FYNNEI. The CDR3 is made up of 12 amino acids. V was pared by 8 bases and J by 5 bases, with 11 bases between. The CDR3 DNA follows: TGTGCCAGCGGGGGGGCCGGAGATACGCAGTATTTT. This gives the protein CASGGAGDTQYF.